Sequencing of this TCR beta chain was carried out in a study of OX40 agonist ivuxolimab in advanced cancers. Background on the study: Patients undergoing dose escalation presented with hepatocellular carcinoma, melanoma, renal cell or head and neck cancer.

Blood sampling was done at baseline, cycle 4 day 1, and cycle 7 day 1. CDR1 is SGHRS and CDR2 is YFSETQ in the germline V gene. The CDR3 spans 14 residues. Deletions cut 0 bases from V and 6 bases from J, with 13 bases between. Study-wide points: Clonal expansion from baseline to week 6 occurred in both CD4+ and CD8+ T cells. Mean expanded clone counts were higher in CD8+ than CD4+ T cells.

Libraries were prepared by immunoSEQ multiplex PCR; TCRdb keeps only in-frame clonotypes and omits some of them. Among tens of thousands of clones listed, 86% were seen once. Notes on this clone: Its antigen remains unknown.

The sequence came from an adult with an advanced solid tumor such as melanoma, head and neck, liver or kidney cancer. The sample consisted of CD4+ or CD8+ T cells sorted from blood, taken in a trial of the OX40 agonist ivuxolimab. The J gene is TRBJ2-7, the V gene TRBV5-1; perhaps TRBD1 as D (5 bases). The CDR3 protein is CASSLATARGEQYF. CDR3 DNA: TGCGCCAGCAGCTTGGCTACAGCAAGGGGCGAGCAGTACTTC.